This TCR beta chain is drawn from a study of T cell responses to AZD1222 COVID-19 vaccine. Clones were read by immunoSEQ multiplex PCR, and TCRdb kept only the in-frame ones, dropping some. The table has 85,000 to 90,000 clones, around 90% seen once. The CDR3 runs to 13 residues. Per the germline V gene, CDR1 is GTSNPN and CDR2 is SVGIG (reference sequence). V dropped 0 bases and J dropped 0 bases, with 5 bases sitting between them. This specimen consisted of peripheral blood, obtained on day 0 of AZD1222 vaccination. The chain carries TRBV30 and TRBJ1-2; no firm D call. The source of this sequence is an adult in good health. CDR3 residues: CAWSVNANYGYTF. The CDR3 DNA reads TGTGCCTGGAGTGTAAACGCTAACTATGGCTACACCTTC.